This TCR beta chain was profiled in a study of naive and memory T cell subsets. Of note for this clonotype: The antigen remains undetermined.

A UMI-containing oligonucleotide was joined by 3' ligation to the TCR cDNA template. RNA was extracted from around 2.5 ml of whole blood of healthy adults. The study, taken as a whole, reports: This RNA-based method may be sensitive to activation-related transcript changes.

The SP2 primer and nested alpha and beta constant region primers amplified ligated cDNA in four rounds. TCRdb analysed the 5' RACE reads with MiXCR anew, one entry per CDR3 protein. The data hold about 62,000 distinct CDR3 sequences, with more than 6% observed a single time. The source is a female donor in good health.

Written as DNA, the CDR3 is TGTGCCAGCAGTTACTCGACAGGGGGGGCCTATGGCTACACCTTC. It codes for CASSYSTGGAYGYTF. The V and J genes are TRBV6-5 and TRBJ1-2; 9 bases match TRBD1. Germline assignment: CDR1 MNHEY and CDR2 SVGAGI. With 0 bases clipped from V and 4 bases from J, the junction kept 3 bases outside the gene matches. The CDR3 has 15 residues.